This TCR beta chain was sequenced in a study of tissue T cells after allogeneic stem cell transplantation. Looking at the study overall: Viable blood and marrow gave sorted CD3+ T cells if numbers allowed. Whole-study results and caveats: Blood and spleen captured only part of the tissue TCR repertoire. TCR repertoires tracked anatomic similarity, regardless of disease or transplant status.

Profiled with immunoSEQ multiplex PCR; TCRdb holds only in-frame clones, not every one. The table lists roughly 42,000 clones, roughly 89% of them singletons. Regarding this clone: Its antigen is still unknown.

This TCR was recovered from a woman aged 40-70 years who later had graft-versus-host disease after an allogeneic stem cell transplant. The specimen was blood, collected before transplantation.

The CDR3 here is CASSSGGRAYEQFF. In DNA, the CDR3 is TGTGCCAGCAGTTCGGGCGGGAGGGCCTACGAGCAGTTCTTC. This chain uses TRBV28 with TRBJ2-1; 9 nucleotides align to TRBD2. From germline, CDR1 is MDHEN and CDR2 SYDVKM. This CDR3 has 14 residues. J gave up 10 bases and V 4 bases, and 8 bases lay outside the gene matches.